The clone carrying this T cell receptor (beta chain) showed up just a few times. Its antigen is still unknown. The sample belongs to a study of shared clonotypes between healthy human individuals. Background on the study: Per donor, CD8 memory used one plate, CD8 naive used two, CD4 memory used three and CD4 naive used three.

Study observations and caveats: Measured sharing among donors was expected to vary with sequencing depth. The researchers took only blood, and tissue repertoires probably look different.

The naive CD8 subset, CD45RO-negative cells positively selected for CCR7, excluded terminally differentiated effector memory CD45RA+ cells. Original handling: ImmunoSEQ only sent back junction sequences with no quality scores, so filtering was done differently. This table comes from immunoSEQ multiplex PCR, and its TCRdb copy is limited to in-frame clones, with some not included. V and J calls and clone size follow that table, whereas D and trimming were derived from the DNA. The table includes more than 2 million clones, just under 95% detected once. The source of this sequence is a man younger than 30 in good health. Some clones in this sample may be carry-over from other donors' samples. Source material: naive CD8+ T cells from PBMCs.

As DNA, the CDR3 is TGCAGCGTTGAAGTAGGGTGGAGGGACGAGCAGTACTTC. Translating gives CSVEVGWRDEQYF. V usage is TRBV29-1 and J usage is TRBJ2-7, with D maybe TRBD2 (6 bases). Per the germline V gene, CDR1 is SQVTM and CDR2 is ANQGSEA. The CDR3 is 13 amino acids. The V gene lost 1 base and the J gene lost 5 bases, with 12 bases spanning the gap.